This is a list of T cell receptor beta chains from one sample in a study of blood T cell repertoires in COVID-19. The repertoire was sequenced with immunoSEQ multiplex PCR; TCRdb's copy has only in-frame clones and lacks some. Of some 390,000 clones listed, over 85% were seen once; the top ten hold 1.5% to 2%. The sample consisted of PBMCs or T cells enriched from blood (not recorded which). These receptors originate from a woman under 40 who had recovered from COVID-19. Each CDR3 is given with its conserved first and last residue. D genes are given only for firm matches. The size field is filled for only some rows; it gives once, few, many or a size class.

j_gene	d_gene	v_gene	abundance	CDR3nt	CDR3aa
TRBJ2-3	TRBD2	TRBV6-4	.	TGTGCCAGCAGTGCTCTAGCGGGAGGGCTCGATACGCAGTATTTT	CASSALAGGLDTQYF
TRBJ2-7	.	TRBV27	once	TGTGCCAGCAGGGGGGCTTCCTCGATCGGATGGACATACGAGCAGTACTTC	CASRGASSIGWTYEQYF
TRBJ1-4	TRBD1	TRBV6-5	.	TGTGCCAGCAGAGTAGGACAGGAGTCTGAAAAACTGTTTTTT	CASRVGQESEKLFF
TRBJ2-5	TRBD2	TRBV2	few	TGTGCCAGCATACGGGCGGGAGGGCTCGAGACCCAGTACTTC	CASIRAGGLETQYF
TRBJ1-5	TRBD1	TRBV4-3	.	TGCGCCAGCAGCGCAGGGACAGGGGGTCCACAGCCCCAGCATTTT	CASSAGTGGPQPQHF
TRBJ1-2	TRBD1	TRBV28	once	TGTGCCAGCAGTCCTGGGACAGGGCGTTTGGATGGCTACACCTTC	CASSPGTGRLDGYTF
TRBJ1-2	.	TRBV2	few	TGTGCCAGCAGTACCGGGGGTGCCTATGGCTACACCTTC	CASSTGGAYGYTF
TRBJ2-7	.	TRBV9	.	TGTGCCAGCAGCGTTGGAGCCGGGAACGAGCAGTACTTC	CASSVGAGNEQYF
TRBJ1-4	.	TRBV7-8	.	TGTGCCAGCAGCTTAAGAAGGGGTGATGAAAAACTGTTTTTT	CASSLRRGDEKLFF
TRBJ1-5	TRBD1	TRBV4-1	.	TGCGCCAGCAGCCAAGGAGGGGGCGGTCAGCAGCCCCAGCATTTT	CASSQGGGGQQPQHF
TRBJ2-1	TRBD1	TRBV7-3	.	TGTGCCAGCAGCGCCCCGGGACAGCGGAATGAGCAGTTCTTC	CASSAPGQRNEQFF
TRBJ1-1	.	TRBV5-1	.	TGCGCCAGCAGCTTGCACAGGGTGGGCACTGAAGCTTTCTTT	CASSLHRVGTEAFF
TRBJ2-1	TRBD2	TRBV11-3	.	TGTGCCAGCAGCCTCGGACTAGAAGGCTCCTACAATGAGCAGTTCTTC	CASSLGLEGSYNEQFF
TRBJ1-2	.	TRBV7-2	.	TGTGCCAGCAGCGTTACGGGGGATGGCTACACCTTC	CASSVTGDGYTF
TRBJ1-1	TRBD1	TRBV5-1	.	TGCGCCAGCAGCTTGGTAGGCGACAGGGGCCTCAATGGGGTCGAAAGGAACACTGAAGCTTTCTTT	CASSLVGDRGLNGVERNTEAFF
TRBJ2-7	.	TRBV27	.	TGTGCCAGCAGTTTTTCCCGGGCCTACGAGCAGTACTTC	CASSFSRAYEQYF
TRBJ2-1	TRBD1	TRBV11-2	once	TGTGCCAGCAGCTTGACAGGGAATTCCTACAATGAGCAGTTCTTC	CASSLTGNSYNEQFF
TRBJ2-1	.	TRBV7-3	.	TGTGCCAGCAGCGCAACCCGAGCGGAGAGCTCCTACAATGAGCAGTTCTTC	CASSATRAESSYNEQFF
TRBJ2-7	TRBD1	TRBV19	.	TGTGCCAGTATGGGACAGGGATACAACGAGCAGTACTTC	CASMGQGYNEQYF
TRBJ2-1	.	TRBV18	.	TGTGCCAGCTCACCAATCGGTGTGGGACTCAATGAGCAGTTCTTC	CASSPIGVGLNEQFF
TRBJ1-3	.	TRBV11-2	.	TGTGCCAGCAGCTCACTGTACTCTGGAAACACCATATATTTT	CASSSLYSGNTIYF
TRBJ2-1	.	TRBV9	.	TGTGCCAGCAGCGTAGAAGCACAGACCTACAATGAGCAGTTCTTC	CASSVEAQTYNEQFF
TRBJ1-1	.	TRBV5-1	.	TGCGCCAGCAGCTTGGGGCGGAGCTCCACTGAAGCTTTCTTT	CASSLGRSSTEAFF
TRBJ2-3	TRBD2	TRBV4-2	.	TGTGCCAGCAGCCCAATGACTAGCGGCAACACAGATACGCAGTATTTT	CASSPMTSGNTDTQYF
TRBJ2-7	.	TRBV19	.	TGTGCCAGTAGTATCTACGTGGGCAGTAAATACGAGCAGTACTTC	CASSIYVGSKYEQYF
TRBJ1-5	TRBD1	TRBV5-5	few	TGTGCCAGCAGCCGGACAGGGTCGAATCAGCCCCAGCATTTT	CASSRTGSNQPQHF
TRBJ2-3	.	TRBV7-9	once	TGTGCCAGCAGCTTAGTTGGGGGCCCCTTCGCGACAGATACGCAGTATTTT	CASSLVGGPFATDTQYF
TRBJ1-3	.	TRBV19	once	TGTGCCACCGCCTGGGGCCAGTACTCTGGAAACACCATATATTTT	CATAWGQYSGNTIYF
TRBJ2-1	.	TRBV27	.	TGTGCCTTTACGCGGAGCTCCTACAATGAGCAGTTCTTC	CAFTRSSYNEQFF
TRBJ2-5	.	TRBV12-3/TRBV12-4	.	TGTGCCAGCAGTTTCATAGAAGAGACCCAGTACTTC	CASSFIEETQYF
TRBJ1-1	.	TRBV12-3/TRBV12-4	.	TGTGCCAGCAGTTTAACGCGGAACACTGAAGCTTTCTTT	CASSLTRNTEAFF
TRBJ2-7	.	TRBV3-1/TRBV3-2	.	TGTGCCAGCAGCCTCCACGGAGGGGGCAACGAGCAGTACTTC	CASSLHGGGNEQYF
TRBJ1-1	TRBD1	TRBV18	.	TGTGCCAGCTCACCACCGAGGGACAGGGGGATTGACACTGAAGCTTTCTTT	CASSPPRDRGIDTEAFF
TRBJ2-5	TRBD1	TRBV4-3	.	TGCGCCAGCAGCCAAGAATATGAGGGGGCGGTGCCGGTGCCCCAAGAGACCCAGTACTTC	CASSQEYEGAVPVPQETQYF
TRBJ1-1	TRBD1	TRBV30	once	TGTGCCTGGAGTGTAAAGGGGGCCTACACTGAAGCTTTCTTT	CAWSVKGAYTEAFF
TRBJ2-2	.	TRBV5-4	few	TGTGCCAGCAGCTTGACGGACACCGGGGAGCTGTTTTTT	CASSLTDTGELFF
TRBJ2-6	.	TRBV7-3	.	TGTGCCAGCAGCTTATCTGTCTCTGGGGCCAACGTCCTGACTTTC	CASSLSVSGANVLTF
TRBJ2-7	.	TRBV9	.	TGTGCCAGCAGCGTAGTGGACACTGGGGTCGAGCAGTACTTC	CASSVVDTGVEQYF
TRBJ2-1	.	TRBV28	.	TGTGCCAGCATCCGTAATCTTTACAATGAGCAGTTCTTC	CASIRNLYNEQFF
TRBJ1-5	TRBD1	TRBV2	.	TGTGCCAGCAGTGAGTGGGAGGACAGGGTCAATCAGCCCCAGCATTTT	CASSEWEDRVNQPQHF
TRBJ1-2	TRBD1	TRBV6-5	.	TGTGCCAGCAGTTATCCCGGACAGGGGGGCTATGGCTACACCTTC	CASSYPGQGGYGYTF
TRBJ1-1	TRBD1	TRBV9	.	TGTGCCAGCAGCGTAGGTAATAGACAGGGGGTGGGCACTGAAGCTTTCTTT	CASSVGNRQGVGTEAFF
TRBJ1-2	TRBD1	TRBV6-5	many	TGTGCCAGCACCCGGGGACAGAACTATGGCTACACCTTC	CASTRGQNYGYTF
TRBJ1-2	.	TRBV30	.	TGTGCCTGGGGCGGGTCGGGCTACACCTTC	CAWGGSGYTF
TRBJ2-3	.	TRBV5-4	.	TGTGCCAGCAGCTTGGGGGCGAATCGCGGGAAAGGCTTCGATACGCAGTATTTT	CASSLGANRGKGFDTQYF
TRBJ1-5	.	TRBV6-5	.	TGTGCCAGCAGTCCTCAGGGTAGTAATCAGCCCCAGCATTTT	CASSPQGSNQPQHF
TRBJ1-4	.	TRBV29-1	.	TGCAGCGCCAAGACTTCCCTGCGAATCGAACCTCTTTTT	CSAKTSLRIEPLF
TRBJ1-5	.	TRBV5-1	.	TGCGCCAGCAGCTTGGGAGAGGGAAATCAGCCCCAGCATTTT	CASSLGEGNQPQHF
TRBJ2-1	.	TRBV25-1	many	TGTGCCAGCAGTGAATGGGTAGCGAATTCCTACAATGAGCAGTTCTTC	CASSEWVANSYNEQFF
TRBJ2-7	.	TRBV6-6	.	TGTGCCAGCAGCCTCGACAGTCCCTACGAGCAGTACTTC	CASSLDSPYEQYF
TRBJ2-1	.	TRBV19	.	TGTGCCAGTAGTATAGGTGTAGGGTCAGGGTCCCGCCATGAGCAGTTCTTC	CASSIGVGSGSRHEQFF
TRBJ1-2	.	TRBV19	.	TGTGCCAGTAGTCCTATGGGGGCGCGGTACTATGGCTACACCTTC	CASSPMGARYYGYTF
TRBJ2-7	TRBD1	TRBV10-3	.	TGTGCCATCAGTGGGTGGGGACAGGGCTACGAGCAGTACTTC	CAISGWGQGYEQYF
TRBJ1-1	TRBD1	TRBV7-8	.	TGTGCCAGCAGCGTTCTGGAGACAGGGGGCACTGAAGCTTTCTTT	CASSVLETGGTEAFF
TRBJ1-2	TRBD1	TRBV5-1	.	TGCGCCAGCAGCCAACTCTCTACAGGGGGCCCTAACTATGGCTACACCTTC	CASSQLSTGGPNYGYTF